This T cell receptor (beta chain) is drawn from a study of breast tumors, draining lymph nodes, adjacent tissues. Study observations and caveats: Luminal-like breast cancer showed significantly greater tumor-nontumor repertoire similarity than basal-like breast cancer did. Tumors had less TCR diversity than lymph nodes, more than nontumor tissue. That most tumor T cells come from lymph nodes remained unproven.

V lost 0 bases to trimming and J lost 3 bases; unmatched junction nucleotides: 4. The germline V gene encodes CDR1 GTSNPN and CDR2 SVGIG (reference sequence). This CDR3 has 14 amino acids. Axillary draining lymph nodes of breast cancer patients supplied the node samples. As to this clonotype: Its specificity is unknown.

TCRdb ran MiXCR on the multiplex PCR reads and lists one entry per CDR3 protein. The table includes about 200,000 distinct CDR3 sequences, 34% detected once. Sequencing was carried out using axillary lymph node tissue. The V gene is TRBV30, the J gene TRBJ2-5, with TRBD1 matching over 7 bases. This sequence originates from a female donor with breast cancer. Some clones in this sample may be carry-over from other donors' samples. The CDR3 protein is CAWSVGTAEETQYF. The CDR3 DNA follows: TGTGCCTGGAGTGTGGGGACAGCAGAAGAGACCCAGTACTTC.